The next 15 T cell receptor beta chains were all read from a single sample in a study of yellow fever vaccine responses in identical twins (dated by TCRdb to 2016 to 2019). Libraries were made using RT-PCR. TCRdb records Illumina HiSeq 2500 as the sequencer. TCRdb reprocessing: public reads trimmed at Q25 with fastp, clones called with MiXCR, in-frame beta chains kept. Under each unique CDR3 protein, matching rows form one entry showing the most common genes and DNA. Across this sample there are 30,000 to 40,000 distinct CDR3 sequences, with less than 70% seen only once. Of the sample, 4.5% is held by the ten largest clones. Sequenced material: T cells from blood (PBMCs), unsorted or a sorted subset (not recorded which), taken before or after yellow fever vaccination (not recorded which). These TCRs come from a woman younger than 35 who received the yellow fever vaccine. Donor details come from another sample of the same person, matched by shared clones.

V and J are TRBV7-9 and TRBJ1-6, with 11 bases lining up with TRBD1. J gave up 10 bases and V 5 bases, and 7 bases lay outside the gene matches. Germline V gives CDR1 SEHNR, CDR2 FQNEAQ (reference sequence). The CDR3 runs 15 residues. The chain's CDR3 is CASSQGQGGASPLHF. The DNA of the CDR3 is TGTGCCAGCAGCCAGGGACAGGGGGGAGCGTCACCCCTCCACTTT.

The V gene is TRBV29-1, the J gene TRBJ2-1; D gene uncertain. The germline V gene has CDR1 SQVTM and CDR2 ANQGSEA. V was shortened by 3 bases and J by 5 bases, with 14 bases between the two germline ends. This CDR3 region has 14 residues. This chain's CDR3 is CSVDVVLGNNEQFF. The CDR3 bases are TGCAGCGTTGATGTTGTGCTTGGGAACAATGAGCAGTTCTTC.

The chain joins TRBV18 to TRBJ2-7; 9 bases map to TRBD1. The CDR3 totals 13 residues. V was clipped by 3 bases and J by 6 bases; unmatched bases: 3. CDR1 is KGHSH and CDR2 is LQKENI in the germline V gene. The CDR3 sequence is CASSPRTGVEQYV. The CDR3 DNA follows: TGTGCCAGCTCACCGCGGACAGGGGTCGAGCAGTACGTC.

The chain has TRBV10-3 and TRBJ2-1, with a weak D call TRBD2 (5 bases). This CDR3 has 15 amino acids. Per germline, CDR1 ENHRY and CDR2 SYGVKD. V was pared by 7 bases and J by 4 bases, with 17 bases between. CDR3 region: CAINGGPSLYNEQFF. The CDR3 DNA reads as TGTGCCATCAACGGAGGTCCCTCGTTGTACAATGAGCAGTTCTTC.

This chain uses TRBV5-1 with TRBJ2-5; TRBD2 might be the D (5 bases). Looked up from germline, CDR1 is SGHRS and CDR2 is YFSETQ. The CDR3 is 13 residues long. V lost 4 bases, J lost 3 bases, and 10 bases lay in between. The CDR3 sequence: CASSTSGKETQYF. The CDR3 bases are TGCGCCAGCAGCACCAGCGGAAAAGAGACCCAGTACTTC. The full variable domain, rest sourced from reference TRBV5-1 and TRBJ2-5, is KAGVTQTPRYLIKTRGQQVTLSCSPISGHRSVSWYQQTPGQGLQFLFEYFSETQRNKGNFPGRFSGRQFSNSRSEMNVSTLELGDSALYLCASSTSGKETQYFGPGTRLLVL.

V usage is TRBV6-2 or TRBV6-3 and J usage is TRBJ2-3, with 14 bases aligning to TRBD2. Germline-derived CDR1 and CDR2 are MNHEY and SVGEGT. The CDR3 loop spans 19 amino acids. The ends lost 0 bases at V and 2 bases at J; junction bases unmatched: 7. CDR3 region: CASSYSHGTSGGNTDTQYF. The CDR3 coding sequence is TGTGCCAGCAGTTACTCTCACGGGACTAGCGGGGGAAACACAGATACGCAGTATTTT.

V usage is TRBV11-3 and J usage is TRBJ2-3; perhaps D is TRBD1 or TRBD2 (5 bases each). CDR1 is SGHNT, CDR2 YENEEA, per germline. CDR3 length equals 16 residues. Trimming took off 1 base at V and 4 bases at J, with 15 bases between the two ends. This chain's CDR3 is CASSLVGVEVADTQYF. The CDR3 coding sequence is TGTGCCAGCAGCTTAGTGGGGGTTGAGGTCGCAGATACGCAGTATTTT.

This clonotype is termed medium-sized (0.01 to 0.1%). This chain joins TRBV9 and TRBJ2-5; no reliable D call. Looked up from germline, CDR1 is SGDLS and CDR2 is YYNGEE. V was trimmed by 0 bases and J by 5 bases, leaving 14 bases between them. The CDR3 has 15 amino acids. The CDR3 sequence is CASSVEAKSGETQYF. In nucleotides, the CDR3 is TGTGCCAGCAGCGTAGAGGCAAAAAGTGGGGAGACCCAGTACTTC.

This clonotype was seen more than once but under ten times. The V call is TRBV19, the J call TRBJ2-7; 7 nucleotides line up with TRBD2. CDR1 LNHDA and CDR2 SQIVND come from the germline V gene (reference sequence). The CDR3 runs 14 residues. Trimming removed 3 bases from V and 4 bases from J; junction bases left unmatched: 6. CDR3 region: CASSIISGPYEQYF. CDR3 sequence (DNA): TGTGCCAGTAGTATTATTAGCGGGCCATACGAGCAGTACTTC.

J is TRBJ2-7 and V is TRBV5-5, with 7 bases lining up with TRBD2. CDR1 is SGHKS and CDR2 is YYEKEE in the germline V gene (reference sequence). Trimming at V came to 4 bases and at J to 4 bases, leaving 20 bases not matched to a gene. CDR3 length equals 18 residues. CDR3 in amino acids: CASSQRGLGEGSGYEQYF. For the CDR3, the DNA is TGTGCCAGCAGCCAGAGGGGACTTGGGGAGGGCTCGGGGTACGAGCAGTACTTC.

This chain links TRBV15 with TRBJ1-5; possible D gene TRBD1, 6 bases. Looked up from germline, CDR1 is LNHNV and CDR2 is YYDKDF (reference sequence). Trimming shortened V by 0 bases and J by 6 bases, and 12 bases separated the two germline ends. CDR3 length: 15 residues. DNA of the CDR3: TGTGCCACCAGCAGAGAGACAGGTAACGGTCAGCCCCAGCATTTT. It encodes CATSRETGNGQPQHF.

The chain has TRBV2 and TRBJ2-3; 7 nucleotides match TRBD2. Looked up from germline, CDR1 is SNHLY and CDR2 is FYNNEI. This CDR3 contains 14 residues. The V segment lost 8 bases and the J segment 5 bases; nucleotides outside the gene matches: 10. The CDR3 sequence is CASHSREWGDTQYF. DNA for the CDR3: TGTGCCAGCCATTCGCGGGAGTGGGGAGATACGCAGTATTTT.

The chain joins TRBV7-9 to TRBJ1-5; no firm D call. V lost 1 base to trimming and J lost 6 bases, with 4 bases between them. CDR1 is SEHNR, CDR2 FQNEAQ, per germline (reference sequence). The CDR3 loop spans 12 amino acids. This CDR3 reads CASSLGSQPQHF. CDR3 DNA: TGTGCCAGCAGCTTAGGTTCTCAGCCCCAGCATTTT.

J is TRBJ2-5 and V is TRBV12-3 or TRBV12-4; 11 nucleotides match TRBD2. J was trimmed by 1 base and V by 3 bases; bases with no gene match: 7. The CDR3 loop spans 17 amino acids. In DNA, the CDR3 is TGTGCCAGCAGTTTGTATAGCGGGGGGGCCGGCCAAGAGACCCAGTACTTC. Protein: CASSLYSGGAGQETQYF.

CDR3 nucleotides: TGTGCCAGCAGCGTAGATTCGAGGGTCGGGCCATATGGCTACACCTTC. Its protein is CASSVDSRVGPYGYTF. The chain carries TRBV9 and TRBJ1-2; D uncertain. This CDR3 is built from 16 residues. Trimming removed 0 bases at V and 5 bases at J, with 17 bases between. The V gene's germline CDR1 is SGDLS and CDR2 YYNGEE. Variable domain in full (rest from reference TRBV9 and TRBJ1-2): DSGVTQTPKHLITATGQRVTLRCSPRSGDLSVYWYQQSLDQGLQFLIQYYNGEERAKGNILERFSAQQFPDLHSELNLSSLELGDSALYFCASSVDSRVGPYGYTFGSGTRLTVV.